This T cell receptor beta chain appears in the sequencing data of a study of T cell repertoires in cytomegalovirus infection. Looking at the study overall: An indication of both CMV infection and matching HLA type came from public TCR beta signatures. General study findings and limits: The response measured ex vivo was dominated by TCR beta clonotypes (HLA-C-restricted and CMV-specific). The cumulative frequency of public TCR beta families distinguished individuals who carried CMV together with the relevant HLA.

One entry per CDR3 protein, called by TCRdb with MiXCR from the reads. The data contain fewer than 80,000 distinct CDR3 sequences, less than 4.5% of them singletons. This clonotype came up many times. What it recognizes is unknown. Trimming stripped 5 bases from V and 4 bases from J, with 17 bases between. The CDR3 totals 14 residues. CDR1 is DFQATT and CDR2 is SNEGSKA in the germline V gene (reference sequence). The chain is built from TRBV20-1 and TRBJ1-2; D is undetermined. This clonotype was obtained from a human donor in good health (CMV status not recorded). Some clones in this sample may be carry-over from other donors' samples. The sequenced sample consisted of PBMCs. CDR3 sequence (DNA): TGCAGTGCTTTGAACCCCCCGGAGGGCTATGGCTACACCTTC. Amino acids: CSALNPPEGYGYTF.